These T cell receptor beta chains were read from a single sample in a study of blood T cell repertoires in COVID-19. Using immunoSEQ multiplex PCR, the repertoire was profiled, and TCRdb retains in-frame clones only, with some absent. This sample yields about 120,000 clones, of which about 83% are seen a single time; about 4% belongs to the top ten. The sample taken for sequencing was PBMCs or T cells enriched from blood (not recorded which). All receptors derive from a woman in her twenties or thirties who had recovered from COVID-19. CDR3s include the opening cysteine and the closing phenylalanine or tryptophan. A D gene is named only where the DNA matches it firmly.

TRBD2	TRBJ2-7	TRBV2	TGTGCCAGCAGTGATCCGTGGACTAGCGGGAATCCCTACGAGCAGTACTTC	CASSDPWTSGNPYEQYF
.	TRBJ1-1	TRBV5-5	TGTGCCAGCAGCTTTCAGGGGATGAACACTGAAGCTTTCTTT	CASSFQGMNTEAFF
TRBD2	TRBJ2-6	TRBV5-5	TGTGCCAGCAGCTTGGCCCCGGGAGGGCTCGATAGCTCTGGGGCCAACGTCCTGACTTTC	CASSLAPGGLDSSGANVLTF
.	TRBJ1-1	TRBV29-1	TGCAGCGTTGAAGTACAGAAAGCTTTCTTT	CSVEVQKAFF
TRBD2	TRBJ2-2	TRBV30	TGTGCCTGGAGCCAACTAGCGGCCACCGGGGAGCTGTTTTTT	CAWSQLAATGELFF
TRBD1	TRBJ1-4	TRBV5-1	TGCGCCAGCAGCTTCGGACAGGGAAATGAAAAACTGTTTTTT	CASSFGQGNEKLFF
TRBD1	TRBJ1-2	TRBV28	TGTGCCAGCATCGGACAGGGGGTATTTAGGGCGCACGCTAACTATGGCTACACCTTC	CASIGQGVFRAHANYGYTF
TRBD2	TRBJ2-4	TRBV24-1	TGTGCCACCAGTGATAGTGGGGCGAGGACTAGCGGGAGATCTAGCATTCAGTACTTC	CATSDSGARTSGRSSIQYF
.	TRBJ2-1	TRBV12-5	TGTGCTAGTGGTTTTACTAGCCCCGAGGGTAATGAGCAGTTCTTC	CASGFTSPEGNEQFF
TRBD2	TRBJ2-3	TRBV9	TGTGCCAGCAGCGCGACCCCGGGACTAGCGACAGATACGCAGTATTTT	CASSATPGLATDTQYF
TRBD1	TRBJ1-2	TRBV28	TGTGCCAGCACCTTAGGGGACAGGGGCCTCTATGGCTACACCTTC	CASTLGDRGLYGYTF
.	TRBJ2-5	TRBV6-1	TGTGCCAGCAGTGTCCTCTTGCGTCCCCAAGAGACCCAGTACTTC	CASSVLLRPQETQYF
TRBD1	TRBJ1-6	TRBV5-6	TGTGCCAGCAGCTTGGGGGGCGGGACAGGATTGTCCCCCCTCCACTTT	CASSLGGGTGLSPLHF
.	TRBJ2-3	TRBV27	TGTGCCAGCAGTTTACGAGGTTGGGATACGCAGTATTTT	CASSLRGWDTQYF
.	TRBJ1-1	TRBV30	TGTGCCTGGAGTGTAAGCCTAAAGAACACTGAAGCTTTCTTT	CAWSVSLKNTEAFF
.	TRBJ2-3	TRBV2	TGTGCCAGCAGTGAAAGGGGGGGCTTGTCGACAGATACGCAGTATTTT	CASSERGGLSTDTQYF
.	TRBJ1-6	TRBV19	TGTGCCAGTAGTATTACACGCTTTAATTCACCCCTCCACTTT	CASSITRFNSPLHF